A selection of T cell receptor beta chains follows, all from one sample in a study of siplizumab effects on memory and regulatory T cells. Generated by immunoSEQ multiplex PCR, the TCRdb table keeps only in-frame clones and is missing some. The data hold about 94,000 clones, with over 85% observed a single time. The sample consisted of non-Treg CD4+ T cells sorted from blood. These receptors all come from a human donor in good health. Both conserved end residues are part of each CDR3. D genes are given only for firm matches. The size field is filled for only some rows; it gives once, few, many or a size class.

V	size	D	J	CDR3	DNA
TRBV7-3	once	TRBD1	TRBJ2-4	CASSSTGGGNIQYF	TGTGCCAGCAGCTCCACAGGGGGTGGAAACATTCAGTACTTC
TRBV11-3	-	-	TRBJ2-7	CASSLSGSVSYEQYF	TGTGCCAGCAGCCTTTCTGGGAGCGTCTCCTACGAGCAGTACTTC
TRBV5-6	-	-	TRBJ1-1	CASSLGPLGAEAFF	TGTGCCAGCAGCTTGGGACCCCTAGGGGCTGAAGCTTTCTTT
TRBV25-1	-	-	TRBJ1-1	CASSGFQGTEAFF	TGTGCCAGCAGTGGCTTCCAAGGGACTGAAGCTTTCTTT
TRBV7-9	few	TRBD1	TRBJ1-4	CASSPNLGGQGGEKLFF	TGTGCCAGCAGCCCAAACCTCGGGGGACAGGGAGGGGAAAAACTGTTTTTT
TRBV4-2	-	TRBD1	TRBJ1-3	CASSPTGVGNTIYF	TGTGCCAGCAGCCCCACAGGGGTCGGAAACACCATATATTTT
TRBV2	-	TRBD1	TRBJ1-3	CASKGTGSGNTIYF	TGTGCCAGCAAAGGGACAGGCTCTGGAAACACCATATATTTT
TRBV7-2	-	TRBD1	TRBJ1-4	CASSLSGTGVEKLFF	TGTGCCAGCAGCTTATCCGGGACAGGGGTTGAAAAACTGTTTTTT
TRBV5-1	-	-	TRBJ2-1	CASSPAPTGSSYNEQFF	TGCGCCAGCAGCCCGGCCCCCACAGGGAGCTCCTACAATGAGCAGTTCTTC
TRBV27	-	-	TRBJ1-1	CASSLSQGLTEAFF	TGTGCCAGCAGTTTATCGCAGGGTTTAACTGAAGCTTTCTTT
TRBV6-5	-	TRBD1	TRBJ2-2	CASSPDRVRAGELFF	TGTGCCAGCAGCCCCGACAGGGTTAGGGCCGGGGAGCTGTTTTTT
TRBV19	-	-	TRBJ1-3	CASSTGTTGNTIYF	TGTGCCAGTAGTACTGGGACAACCGGAAACACCATATATTTT
TRBV6-6	-	TRBD1	TRBJ2-1	CASAGGLGNEQFF	TGTGCCAGCGCAGGGGGTCTTGGCAATGAGCAGTTCTTC
TRBV6-4	-	TRBD1	TRBJ1-1	CASSDSAGTGNTEAFF	TGTGCCAGCAGTGACTCCGCCGGGACAGGGAACACTGAAGCTTTCTTT
TRBV7-9	-	-	TRBJ2-7	CASSPNHYEQYF	TGTGCCAGCAGCCCAAACCACTACGAGCAGTACTTC
TRBV9	-	-	TRBJ1-2	CASSAGRDRSGGYTF	TGTGCCAGCAGCGCGGGGAGGGACCGATCTGGTGGCTACACCTTC
TRBV11-2	-	-	TRBJ1-6	CASSPTGGASPLHF	TGTGCCAGCAGCCCGACCGGTGGGGCATCACCCCTCCACTTT
TRBV2	-	-	TRBJ2-2	CASGEVDTGELFF	TGTGCCAGCGGCGAGGTAGACACCGGGGAGCTGTTTTTT
TRBV10-3	-	TRBD1	TRBJ2-7	CATLQTGSYEQYF	TGTGCCACTCTACAGACAGGGTCCTACGAGCAGTACTTC
TRBV19	-	-	TRBJ1-2	CASTRAAAGGYTF	TGTGCCAGTACGAGGGCAGCGGCAGGTGGCTACACCTTC
TRBV12-5	-	-	TRBJ2-5	CASGLVLGETQYF	TGTGCTAGTGGTTTGGTACTAGGGGAGACCCAGTACTTC
TRBV10-3	-	-	TRBJ1-2	CAISESTRYGYTF	TGTGCCATCAGTGAGTCCACTCGCTATGGCTACACCTTC
TRBV5-5	-	-	TRBJ2-5	CASSFGGQETQYF	TGTGCCAGCAGCTTTGGAGGACAAGAGACCCAGTACTTC
TRBV29-1	-	TRBD2	TRBJ2-3	CSVIPGLAGGTDTQYF	TGCAGCGTTATCCCGGGACTAGCGGGGGGCACAGATACGCAGTATTTT
TRBV7-9	-	TRBD1	TRBJ2-2	CASSSGTAVRELFF	TGTGCCAGCAGCTCCGGGACAGCGGTCCGGGAGCTGTTTTTT
TRBV25-1	few	-	TRBJ1-1	CASSELGNTEAFF	TGTGCCAGCAGTGAACTGGGAAACACTGAAGCTTTCTTT
TRBV19	-	TRBD2	TRBJ2-3	CASSIRLAGAQTQYF	TGTGCCAGTAGTATAAGACTAGCGGGAGCACAAACGCAGTATTTT
TRBV30	-	TRBD1	TRBJ2-1	CAWDRQGDPYNEQFF	TGTGCCTGGGACAGACAGGGAGATCCCTACAATGAGCAGTTCTTC
TRBV7-3	few	-	TRBJ1-1	CASSLMPGPRLNTEAFF	TGTGCCAGCAGCTTAATGCCCGGGCCCAGATTGAACACTGAAGCTTTCTTT
TRBV9	-	-	TRBJ1-1	CASSVEARTSYTEAFF	TGTGCCAGCAGCGTGGAAGCCCGTACTTCCTACACTGAAGCTTTCTTT
TRBV9	-	TRBD2	TRBJ2-1	CASSVGTSGEQFF	TGTGCCAGCAGCGTCGGGACTAGCGGTGAGCAGTTCTTC
TRBV18	once	-	TRBJ1-5	CASSQENSNQPQHF	TGTGCCAGCTCACAGGAGAATAGCAATCAGCCCCAGCATTTT
TRBV27	-	-	TRBJ1-5	CASKEQGRGNQPQHF	TGTGCCAGCAAAGAACAGGGTAGGGGAAATCAGCCCCAGCATTTT
TRBV30	-	TRBD2	TRBJ2-4	CAWSPGTSVSGIQYF	TGTGCCTGGAGTCCCGGGACTAGCGTTAGCGGCATTCAGTACTTC
TRBV5-1	-	TRBD1	TRBJ2-7	CASSRDRGRVYEQYF	TGCGCCAGCAGCCGTGACAGGGGGCGCGTATACGAGCAGTACTTC
TRBV5-1	once	-	TRBJ1-2	CASGQSGYGYTF	TGCGCCAGCGGACAGTCCGGGTATGGCTACACCTTC
TRBV19	-	-	TRBJ2-7	CASSPGPPYEQYF	TGTGCCAGTTCACCGGGCCCTCCCTACGAGCAGTACTTC
TRBV5-1	-	-	TRBJ2-2	CASSGPGHNTGELFF	TGCGCCAGCAGCGGGCCGGGACATAACACCGGGGAGCTGTTTTTT
TRBV6-1	-	-	TRBJ2-7	CASKGSVLSQYF	TGTGCCAGCAAGGGGAGTGTCTTATCGCAGTACTTC
TRBV5-6	-	-	TRBJ1-2	CASSHRRGSNYGYTF	TGTGCCAGCAGCCATCGGCGTGGGAGTAACTATGGCTACACCTTC
TRBV27	-	-	TRBJ2-7	CASSPRWGYEQYF	TGTGCCAGCAGTCCGAGGTGGGGATACGAGCAGTACTTC
TRBV6-6	-	-	TRBJ1-5	CASREGQPNQPQHF	TGTGCCAGCAGAGAAGGACAGCCTAATCAGCCCCAGCATTTT
TRBV15	once	-	TRBJ2-3	CATSRSGDTDTQYF	TGTGCCACCAGCAGATCGGGGGACACAGATACGCAGTATTTT
TRBV4-1	few	TRBD1	TRBJ1-6	CASSHLLRDSNSPLHF	TGCGCCAGCAGCCATTTACTCCGGGACAGTAATTCACCCCTCCACTTT
TRBV5-5	-	TRBD1	TRBJ1-5	CASSTRDRRMSNQPQHF	TGTGCCAGCAGCACCCGGGACAGGAGGATGAGCAATCAGCCCCAGCATTTT
TRBV30	-	-	TRBJ1-6	CAWGGGRSPLHF	TGTGCCTGGGGGGGAGGACGCTCACCCCTCCACTTT
TRBV4-1	-	-	TRBJ2-7	CASSQELEAYYEQYF	TGCGCCAGCAGCCAGGAACTAGAAGCGTACTACGAGCAGTACTTC
TRBV2	few	-	TRBJ1-2	CASSEGNSGYTF	TGTGCCAGCAGTGAAGGTAATAGCGGCTACACCTTC
TRBV27	-	TRBD2	TRBJ2-6	CASTQRGNGANVLTF	TGTGCCAGCACCCAGCGGGGAAATGGGGCCAACGTCCTGACTTTC
TRBV4-2	-	TRBD2	TRBJ2-3	CASSQLAGAGDTQYF	TGTGCCAGCAGCCAACTAGCGGGGGCAGGGGATACGCAGTATTTT
TRBV10-3	-	-	TRBJ1-2	CAISPGDVYGYTF	TGTGCCATCAGCCCGGGAGATGTCTATGGCTACACCTTC
TRBV6-1	-	-	TRBJ1-1	CASSELGMNTEAFF	TGTGCCAGCAGTGAACTAGGGATGAACACTGAAGCTTTCTTT
TRBV18	-	-	TRBJ1-1	CASSPQLTREAFF	TGTGCCAGCTCACCACAACTCACCCGGGAAGCTTTCTTT